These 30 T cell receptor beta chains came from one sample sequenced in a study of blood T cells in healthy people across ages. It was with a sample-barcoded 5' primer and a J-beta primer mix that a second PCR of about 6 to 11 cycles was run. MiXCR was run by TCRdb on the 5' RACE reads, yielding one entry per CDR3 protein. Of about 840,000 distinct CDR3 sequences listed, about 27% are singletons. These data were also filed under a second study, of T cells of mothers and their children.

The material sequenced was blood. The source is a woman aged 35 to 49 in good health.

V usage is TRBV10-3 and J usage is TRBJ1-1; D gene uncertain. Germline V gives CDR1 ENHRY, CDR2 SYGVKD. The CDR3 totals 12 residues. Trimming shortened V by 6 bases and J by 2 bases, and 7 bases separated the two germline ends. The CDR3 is CAISRENTEAFF. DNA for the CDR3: TGTGCCATCAGCAGAGAAAACACTGAAGCTTTCTTT.

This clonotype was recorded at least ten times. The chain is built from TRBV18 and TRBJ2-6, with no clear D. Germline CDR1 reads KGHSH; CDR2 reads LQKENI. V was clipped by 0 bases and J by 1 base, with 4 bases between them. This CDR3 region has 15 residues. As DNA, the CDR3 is TGTGCCAGCTCACCACCCAAGTCTGGGGCCAACGTCCTGACTTTC. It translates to CASSPPKSGANVLTF. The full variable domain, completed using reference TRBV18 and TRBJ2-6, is NAGVMQNPRHLVRRRGQEARLRCSPMKGHSHVYWYRQLPEEGLKFMVYLQKENIIDESGMPKERFSAEFPKEGPSILRIQQVVRGDSAAYFCASSPPKSGANVLTFGAGSRLTVL.

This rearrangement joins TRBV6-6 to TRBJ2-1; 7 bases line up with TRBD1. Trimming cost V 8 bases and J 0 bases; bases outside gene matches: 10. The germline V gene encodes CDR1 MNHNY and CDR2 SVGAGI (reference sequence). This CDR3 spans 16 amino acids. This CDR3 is CASVPDRASSYNEQFF. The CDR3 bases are TGTGCCAGCGTTCCCGACAGGGCGAGCTCCTACAATGAGCAGTTCTTC.

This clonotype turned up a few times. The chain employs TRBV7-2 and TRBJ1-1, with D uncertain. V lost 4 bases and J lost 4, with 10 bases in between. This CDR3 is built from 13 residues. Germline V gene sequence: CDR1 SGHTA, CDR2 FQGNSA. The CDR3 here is CASSSWGGTEAFF. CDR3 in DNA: TGTGCCAGCAGCTCTTGGGGAGGCACTGAAGCTTTCTTT.

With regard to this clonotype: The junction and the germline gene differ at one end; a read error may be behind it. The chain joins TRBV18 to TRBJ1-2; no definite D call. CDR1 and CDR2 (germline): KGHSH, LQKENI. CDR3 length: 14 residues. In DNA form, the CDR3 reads TGTGCCGGCTCACCCCCCTTAAGAGGTGCTGGCTACACCTTC. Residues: CAGSPPLRGAGYTF.

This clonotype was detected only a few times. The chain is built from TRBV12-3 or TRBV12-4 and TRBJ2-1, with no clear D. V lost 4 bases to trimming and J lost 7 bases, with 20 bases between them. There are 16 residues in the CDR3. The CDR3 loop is CASSSLTSRQWNEQFF. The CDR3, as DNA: TGTGCCAGCAGTTCCCTTACATCCAGGCAGTGGAATGAGCAGTTCTTC.

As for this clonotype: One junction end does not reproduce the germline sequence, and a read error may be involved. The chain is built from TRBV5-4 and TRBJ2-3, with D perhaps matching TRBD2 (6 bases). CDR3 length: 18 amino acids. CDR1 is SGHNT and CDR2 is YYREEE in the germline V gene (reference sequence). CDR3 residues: CAGSPRGTGTSKTDTQYF. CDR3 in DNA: TGTGCCGGCAGCCCACGGGGGACCGGGACTTCAAAGACAGATACGCAGTATTTT.

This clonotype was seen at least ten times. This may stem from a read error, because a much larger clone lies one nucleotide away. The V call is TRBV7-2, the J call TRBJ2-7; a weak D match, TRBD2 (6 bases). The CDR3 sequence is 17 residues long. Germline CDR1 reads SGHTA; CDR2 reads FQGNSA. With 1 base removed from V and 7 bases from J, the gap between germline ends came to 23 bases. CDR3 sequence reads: CASSLDPPSVYYNEQYF. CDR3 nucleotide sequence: TGTGCCAGCAGCTTAGACCCTCCTAGCGTTTACTACAATGAGCAGTACTTC. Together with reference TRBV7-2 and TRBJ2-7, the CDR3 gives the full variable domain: GAGVSQSPSNKVTEKGKDVELRCDPISGHTALYWYRQSLGQGLEFLIYFQGNSAPDKSGLPSDRFSAERTGGSVSTLTIQRTQQEDSAVYLCASSLDPPSVYYNEQYFGPGTRLTVT.

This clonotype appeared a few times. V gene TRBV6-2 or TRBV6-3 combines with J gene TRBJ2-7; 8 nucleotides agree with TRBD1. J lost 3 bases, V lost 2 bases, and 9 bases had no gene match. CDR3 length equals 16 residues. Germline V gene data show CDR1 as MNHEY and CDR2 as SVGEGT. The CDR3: CASSYPPGTGLYEQYF. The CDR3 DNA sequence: TGTGCCAGCAGTTACCCCCCCGGGACAGGCCTCTACGAGCAGTACTTC.

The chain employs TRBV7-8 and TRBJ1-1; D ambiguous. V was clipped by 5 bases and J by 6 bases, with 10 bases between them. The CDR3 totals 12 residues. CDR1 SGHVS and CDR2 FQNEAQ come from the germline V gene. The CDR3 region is CASSLQVSEAFF. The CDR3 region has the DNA TGTGCCAGCAGCCTTCAAGTATCTGAAGCTTTCTTT.

CDR3 in DNA: TGTGCCAGCAGCTCTCTAGTACTCCACTTT. This codes for CASSSLVLHF. V gene TRBV7-2 combines with J gene TRBJ1-6; D is uncertain. Deletions cut 4 bases from V and 16 bases from J, with 8 bases between. In germline, CDR1 is SGHTA, CDR2 FQGNSA. The CDR3 contains 10 residues.

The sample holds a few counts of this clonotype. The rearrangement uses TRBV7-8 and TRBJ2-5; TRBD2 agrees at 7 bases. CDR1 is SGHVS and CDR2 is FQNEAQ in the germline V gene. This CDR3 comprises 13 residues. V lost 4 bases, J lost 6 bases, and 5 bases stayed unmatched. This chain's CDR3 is CASSSPGGKTQYF. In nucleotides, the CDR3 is TGTGCCAGCAGCTCCCCGGGGGGAAAGACCCAGTACTTC.

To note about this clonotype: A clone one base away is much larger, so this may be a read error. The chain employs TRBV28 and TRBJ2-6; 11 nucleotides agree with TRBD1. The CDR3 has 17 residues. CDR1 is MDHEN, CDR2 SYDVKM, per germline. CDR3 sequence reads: CASSLRTGGSGVNVLTF. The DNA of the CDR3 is TGTGCCAGCTCTTTGAGGACAGGGGGCTCTGGGGTCAACGTCCTGACTTTC.

The CDR3 sequence is CASSFFGRSSNQPQHF. The CDR3 region has the DNA TGTGCCAGCAGTTTTTTCGGCAGGTCCTCCAATCAGCCCCAGCATTTT. The chain carries TRBV28 and TRBJ1-5, with unresolved D. Trimming shortened V by 3 bases and J by 3 bases, and 15 bases separated the two germline ends. The CDR3 has 16 amino acids. CDR1 MDHEN and CDR2 SYDVKM come from the germline V gene.

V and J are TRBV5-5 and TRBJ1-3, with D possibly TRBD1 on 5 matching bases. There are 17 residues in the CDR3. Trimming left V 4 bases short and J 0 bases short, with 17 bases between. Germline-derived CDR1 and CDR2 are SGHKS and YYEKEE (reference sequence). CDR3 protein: CASSAGGAGGSGNTIYF. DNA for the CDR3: TGTGCCAGCAGCGCCGGAGGGGCCGGGGGCTCTGGAAACACCATATATTTT.

The CDR3 region has the DNA TGTGCCAGCAGCTTAAGGTCCGGCAGGGGATTCACAGATACGCAGTATTTT. Protein product: CASSLRSGRGFTDTQYF. The chain links TRBV7-3 to TRBJ2-3, with D possibly matching TRBD1 (6 bases). Germline V gives CDR1 SGHTA, CDR2 FQGTGA. The CDR3 is made up of 17 amino acids. Trimming pared 1 base from V and 2 bases from J, leaving 16 bases between.

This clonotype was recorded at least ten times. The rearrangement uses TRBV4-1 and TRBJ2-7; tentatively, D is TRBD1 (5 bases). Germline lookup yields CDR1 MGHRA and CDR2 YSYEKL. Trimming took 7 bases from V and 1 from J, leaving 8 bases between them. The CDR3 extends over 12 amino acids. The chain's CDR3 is CASIDSSYEQYF. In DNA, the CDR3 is TGCGCCAGCATAGACAGTTCCTACGAGCAGTACTTC.

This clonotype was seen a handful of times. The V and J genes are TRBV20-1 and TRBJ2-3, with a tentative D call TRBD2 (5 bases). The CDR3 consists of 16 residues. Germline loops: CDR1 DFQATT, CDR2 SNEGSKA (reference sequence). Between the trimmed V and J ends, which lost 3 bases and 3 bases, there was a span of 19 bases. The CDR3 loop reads CSASGLGLARTDTQYF. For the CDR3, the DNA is TGCAGTGCTAGTGGGCTCGGTCTAGCTAGGACAGATACGCAGTATTTT.

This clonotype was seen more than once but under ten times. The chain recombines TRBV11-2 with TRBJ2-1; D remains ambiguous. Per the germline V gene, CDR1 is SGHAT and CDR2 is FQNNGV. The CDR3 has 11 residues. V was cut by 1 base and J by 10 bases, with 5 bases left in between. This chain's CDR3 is CASSLVTEQFF. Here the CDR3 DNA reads TGTGCCAGCAGCTTAGTCACAGAGCAGTTCTTC.

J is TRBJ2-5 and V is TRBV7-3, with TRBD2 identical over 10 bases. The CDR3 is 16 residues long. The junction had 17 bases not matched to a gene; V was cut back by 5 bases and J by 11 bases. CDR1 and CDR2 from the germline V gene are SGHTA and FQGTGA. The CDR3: CASSPTRLAGDNEQYF. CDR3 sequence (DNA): TGTGCCAGCAGCCCGACCCGGCTAGCGGGGGACAATGAGCAGTACTTC.

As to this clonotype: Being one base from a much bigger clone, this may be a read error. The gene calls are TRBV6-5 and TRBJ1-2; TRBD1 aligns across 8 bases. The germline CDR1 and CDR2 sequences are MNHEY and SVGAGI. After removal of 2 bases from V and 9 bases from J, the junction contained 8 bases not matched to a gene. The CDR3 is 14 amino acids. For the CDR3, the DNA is TGTGCCAGCAGTTACCCGTTGCAGGGGGCTAGCTACACCTTC. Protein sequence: CASSYPLQGASYTF.

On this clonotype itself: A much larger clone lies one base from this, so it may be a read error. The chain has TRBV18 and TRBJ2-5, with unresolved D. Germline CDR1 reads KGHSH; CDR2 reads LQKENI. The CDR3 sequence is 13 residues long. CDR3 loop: CAGSPGQKETQYF. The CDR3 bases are TGTGCCGGCTCACCGGGCCAGAAAGAGACCCAGTACTTC.

In DNA form, the CDR3 reads TGTGCCAGCAGTCTAGTGGGTGTATGGACGTACAATGAGCAGTTCTTC. This encodes CASSLVGVWTYNEQFF. V is TRBV11-2 and J is TRBJ2-1; D not certain. V lost 6 bases and J lost 4, with 19 bases in between. CDR1 is SGHAT and CDR2 is FQNNGV in the germline V gene. There are 16 residues in the CDR3.

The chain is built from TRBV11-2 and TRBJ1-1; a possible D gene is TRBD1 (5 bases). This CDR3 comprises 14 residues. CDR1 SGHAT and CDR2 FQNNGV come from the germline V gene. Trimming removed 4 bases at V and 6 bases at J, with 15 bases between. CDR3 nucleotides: TGTGCCAGCAGCTACGACAGCTCTTACTCTGAAGCTTTCTTT. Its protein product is CASSYDSSYSEAFF.

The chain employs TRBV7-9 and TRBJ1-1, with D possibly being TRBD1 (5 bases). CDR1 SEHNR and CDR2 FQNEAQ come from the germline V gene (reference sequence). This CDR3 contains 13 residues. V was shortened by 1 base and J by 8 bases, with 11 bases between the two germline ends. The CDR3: CASSLDGAREAFF. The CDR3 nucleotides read TGTGCCAGCAGCTTAGACGGGGCCCGAGAAGCTTTCTTT.

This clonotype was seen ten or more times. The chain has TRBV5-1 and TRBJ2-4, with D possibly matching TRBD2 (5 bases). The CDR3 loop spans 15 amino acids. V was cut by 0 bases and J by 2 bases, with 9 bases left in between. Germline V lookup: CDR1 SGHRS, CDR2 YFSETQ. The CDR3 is CASSLDPGTKNIQYF. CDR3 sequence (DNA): TGCGCCAGCAGCTTGGATCCGGGAACCAAAAACATTCAGTACTTC.

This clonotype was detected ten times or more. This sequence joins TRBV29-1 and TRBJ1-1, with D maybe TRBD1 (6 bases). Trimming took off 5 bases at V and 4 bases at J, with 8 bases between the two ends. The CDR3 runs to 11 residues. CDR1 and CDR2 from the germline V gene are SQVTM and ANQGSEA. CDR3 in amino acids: CSVQGLTEAFF. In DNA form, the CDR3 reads TGCAGCGTTCAGGGGCTCACTGAAGCTTTCTTT.

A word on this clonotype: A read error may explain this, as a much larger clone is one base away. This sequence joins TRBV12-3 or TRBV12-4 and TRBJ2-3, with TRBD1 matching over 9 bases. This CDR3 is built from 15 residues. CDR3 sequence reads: CASSLDGTGTGTQYF. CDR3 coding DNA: TGTGCCAGCAGTTTAGACGGGACAGGGACAGGTACGCAGTATTTT.

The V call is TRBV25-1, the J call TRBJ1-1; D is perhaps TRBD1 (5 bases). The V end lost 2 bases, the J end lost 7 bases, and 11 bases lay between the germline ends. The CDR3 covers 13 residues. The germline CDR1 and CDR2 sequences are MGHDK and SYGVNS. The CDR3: CASSENLRGEAFF. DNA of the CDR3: TGTGCCAGCAGTGAAAACCTTAGGGGTGAAGCTTTCTTT.

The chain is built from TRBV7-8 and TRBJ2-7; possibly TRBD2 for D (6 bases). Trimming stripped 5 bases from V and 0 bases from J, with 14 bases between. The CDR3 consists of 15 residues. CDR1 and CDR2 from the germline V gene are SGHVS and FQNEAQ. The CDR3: CASSTRDWDSYEQYF. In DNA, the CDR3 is TGTGCCAGCAGCACCCGGGACTGGGACTCCTACGAGCAGTACTTC.